These 15 T cell receptor beta chains came from one sample sequenced in a study of CD8 T cells in ankylosing spondylitis (dated by TCRdb to 2015 to 2018). The method was 5' RACE. Reads for this sample came from an Illumina HiSeq 2500. The public reads were quality trimmed at Q25 with fastp and then assembled into clones with MiXCR by TCRdb, keeping productive beta chains. Rows are combined by CDR3 protein, so each entry shows the most common genes and DNA. The sample has 200,000 or so distinct CDR3 sequences on record, roughly 24% of them singletons. 6.6% of the sample is held by the ten biggest clonotypes. The specimen was blood, either unsorted or a sorted T cell fraction (not recorded which). These receptors came from a male donor with ankylosing spondylitis or in good health (not recorded which).

The chain carries TRBV12-3 or TRBV12-4 and TRBJ2-7; the D gene is possibly TRBD2 (6 bases). The V end was cut by 5 bases, the J end by 6 bases, with 14 bases between. This CDR3 region has 13 residues. CDR3 coding DNA: TGTGCCAGCAGTCAAAGGAGGGGTACCGAGCAGTACTTC. This encodes CASSQRRGTEQYF.

This clonotype has at least ten counts. This chain joins TRBV5-1 and TRBJ2-1; 11 bases map to TRBD1. Germline assignment: CDR1 SGHRS and CDR2 YFSETQ. This CDR3 spans 16 amino acids. J lost 5 bases, V lost 0 bases, and 4 bases had no gene match. This CDR3 reads CASSLAGTGGDNEQFF. In nucleotides, the CDR3 is TGCGCCAGCAGCTTGGCCGGGACAGGGGGGGACAATGAGCAGTTCTTC.

In its sample, this clonotype was seen many times. This sequence joins TRBV10-1 and TRBJ2-2; the D is unclear. Germline CDR1 and CDR2: WNHNN and SYGVQD (reference sequence). There are 14 residues in the CDR3. V lost 0 bases and J lost 6, with 8 bases in between. This CDR3 is CASSESRYSGELFF. CDR3 DNA sequence: TGCGCCAGCAGTGAGTCTCGGTATTCCGGGGAGCTGTTTTTT.

Remarks on this clonotype: This clone may be a read error of a much larger clone one base away. J is TRBJ2-7 and V is TRBV20-1, with D tentatively TRBD1 (5 bases). CDR3 length: 12 amino acids. In germline, CDR1 is DFQATT, CDR2 SNEGSKA (reference sequence). V lost 6 bases and J lost 3, with 12 bases in between. CDR3 sequence: CSAPTEHYEQYF. CDR3 in DNA: TGCAGTGCCCCGACAGAACACTACGAGCAGTACTTC.

The table lists this clonotype with a few counts. The genes are TRBV5-5 and TRBJ1-5; no definite D call. Germline V gene lookup returns CDR1 SGHKS and CDR2 YYEKEE (reference sequence). Trimming shortened V by 0 bases and J by 0 bases, and 7 bases separated the two germline ends. The CDR3 runs to 15 residues. CDR3 coding DNA: TGTGCCAGCAGCTTGGAAGCCTATAGCAATCAGCCCCAGCATTTT. It specifies CASSLEAYSNQPQHF.

This clonotype came up many times. This chain connects TRBV15 to TRBJ2-1, with D possibly matching TRBD1 (5 bases). Germline V gene sequence: CDR1 LNHNV, CDR2 YYDKDF (reference sequence). This CDR3 contains 17 residues. As DNA, the CDR3 is TGTGCTCCTAATTACTGCCCCAAGGGGCCCCACCCCGATGAGCAGTTCTTC. This sequence encodes CAPNYCPKGPHPDEQFF.

V gene TRBV10-3 combines with J gene TRBJ2-7, with 7 bases that match TRBD2. Germline CDR1 and CDR2: ENHRY and SYGVKD. With 0 bases clipped from V and 0 bases from J, the junction kept 2 bases outside the gene matches. The CDR3 contains 15 residues. Here the CDR3 reads CAISESQRGSYEQYF. The DNA of the CDR3 is TGTGCCATCAGTGAGTCGCAGCGGGGCTCCTACGAGCAGTACTTC.

The genes are TRBV20-1 and TRBJ1-6, with no clear D. Germline values: CDR1 DFQATT, CDR2 SNEGSKA (reference sequence). The V end was cut by 3 bases, the J end by 7 bases, with 13 bases between. This CDR3 region has 14 residues. The CDR3: CSASARRMNSPLHF. The CDR3 DNA is TGCAGTGCTAGTGCCCGGCGGATGAATTCACCCCTCCACTTT.

This clonotype came up a few times. This CDR3 reads CSASSSQGGRQETQYF. The CDR3, as DNA: TGCAGTGCTAGCTCGTCTCAGGGGGGAAGACAAGAGACCCAGTACTTC. This chain links TRBV20-1 with TRBJ2-5; the D gene is possibly TRBD1 (7 bases). The CDR3 is 16 residues long. From germline, CDR1 is DFQATT and CDR2 SNEGSKA (reference sequence). V lost 3 bases and J 2 bases, leaving 19 bases between the germline ends.

This clonotype has a count of ten or more. J is TRBJ1-1 and V is TRBV20-1, with 7 bases that match TRBD1. This CDR3 has 14 residues. Germline values: CDR1 DFQATT, CDR2 SNEGSKA (reference sequence). Trimming cost V 6 bases and J 2 bases; bases outside gene matches: 9. In nucleotides, the CDR3 is TGCAGTGCCAGGGGAGGGGGCCTAAACACTGAAGCTTTCTTT. This gives the protein CSARGGGLNTEAFF.

Ten or more counts support this clonotype. The chain joins TRBV12-3 or TRBV12-4 to TRBJ2-1; TRBD1 aligns across 7 bases. This CDR3 is built from 13 residues. V dropped 6 bases and J dropped 6; count of bases not matched to a gene: 5. CDR3 bases: TGTGCCAGCAGGACAGGGAAGTCCAATGAGCAGTTCTTC. This codes for CASRTGKSNEQFF.

This chain joins TRBV20-1 and TRBJ2-3; D gene uncertain. Deletions cut 0 bases from V and 6 bases from J, with 16 bases between. Germline CDR1 reads DFQATT; CDR2 reads SNEGSKA (reference sequence). The CDR3 loop spans 15 amino acids. This CDR3 is CSARDRVLALDTQYF. Here the CDR3 DNA reads TGCAGTGCTAGAGATCGGGTGTTAGCTTTGGATACGCAGTATTTT.

This clonotype showed up many times. The V gene is TRBV6-6, the J gene TRBJ2-2; no firm D call. CDR1 and CDR2 from the germline V gene are MNHNY and SVGAGI (reference sequence). V was pared by 11 bases and J by 0 bases, with 10 bases between. This CDR3 comprises 13 residues. The CDR3 reads CASPDPNTGELFF. The CDR3 nucleotides are TGTGCCTCCCCGGACCCGAACACCGGGGAGCTGTTTTTT.

The chain joins TRBV4-3 to TRBJ2-7; no reliable D call. The V gene's germline CDR1 is LGHNA and CDR2 YSLEER. V lost 0 bases and J lost 3, with 12 bases in between. CDR3 length: 15 residues. CDR3 protein: CASSQDLGRIYEQYF. The CDR3 DNA reads as TGCGCCAGCAGCCAAGATTTGGGCAGGATCTACGAGCAGTACTTC.

This clonotype was seen just once. The chain has TRBV7-1 and TRBJ1-2; D gene ambiguous. TRBV7-1 is sorted into the ORF group, with uncertain function. Trimming cost V 5 bases and J 7 bases, with 11 bases left between them. The CDR3 loop spans 12 amino acids. CDR3 bases: TGTGCCAGCAGCATCGACCAGTTTGGCTACACCTTC. Amino acid sequence: CASSIDQFGYTF.